This T cell receptor beta chain came from a study of blood T cell repertoires in COVID-19. Study-wide background: PBMCs, B-cell-depleted T cells, or T cells were the source of the cDNA or gDNA that made up the material.

The CDR3 loop spans 20 amino acids. CDR1 and CDR2 (germline): SGDLS, YYNGEE. Losses at the gene ends were 8 bases for V and 7 bases for J; bases not matched to a gene: 26. As originally analysed: Estimated nucleated cell counts came from reference gene primer amplification. Libraries were prepared by immunoSEQ multiplex PCR; TCRdb keeps only in-frame clonotypes and omits some of them. V, J and clone size are those of that table, while D and trimming were read from the DNA. This sample has roughly 63,000 clones; almost 90% occur once, and the top ten carry over 20%. The chain is built from TRBV9 and TRBJ2-1, with 11 bases lining up with TRBD2. The sequence was obtained from a woman between 50 and 59 years old with active or convalescent COVID-19. Sequenced input: peripheral blood. DNA of the CDR3: TGTGCCAGACAAAAAACTCAAGTATCGACGACTAGCGGGATGGGGAATGAGCAGTTCTTC. Translating gives CARQKTQVSTTSGMGNEQFF.